The clone carrying this T cell receptor beta chain was detected ten times or more. The antigen is undetermined. Library preparation (for TCRbeta) was performed with unique molecular identifiers. MiXCR was run by TCRdb on the PCR reads, yielding one entry per CDR3 protein. The sample carries about 170,000 distinct CDR3 sequences, approximately 12% recorded once. The sample belongs to a study of T-cell reconstitution after alpha-beta-depleted transplantation in children. CDR3 length: 14 amino acids. Per the germline V gene, CDR1 is DFQATT and CDR2 is SNEGSKA (reference sequence). V dropped 0 bases and J dropped 5 bases, with 13 bases sitting between them. Regarding the study as a whole: About two months after transplant, alpha-beta T cells reportedly came from several hundred expanded graft clones.

Sequencing used PBMCs, obtained before TCRalphabeta/CD19-depleted stem cell transplant. The J gene is TRBJ1-1, the V gene TRBV20-1; a possible D gene is TRBD1 (6 bases). This TCR was sampled from a boy aged 2 to 10 with acute myeloid leukemia, due to receive a stem cell transplant. In DNA, the CDR3 is TGCAGTGCTAGAGATATGGGGGGCCCAACTGAAGCTTTCTTT. This translates into CSARDMGGPTEAFF.